This record looks at one T cell receptor (beta chain) sequence and its context. What this receptor recognizes is not known. Base quality data are lacking; no much larger clone is found one base away. This sample is part of a study of blood T cell repertoires in COVID-19 (TCRdb year 2020). General notes on the study: Samples covering the acute and convalescent phases of COVID-19 were provided by collaborators in the United States, Italy and Spain. The prospective study material was composed of cDNA or gDNA derived from T cells, B-cell-depleted T cells, or PBMCs. Deeply sampled blood TCRbeta repertoires from subjects exposed to, actively infected with, or recovered from COVID-19 were included in the dataset. The repertoires were released in a freely available public database meant as a resource for research on the immune response to SARS-CoV-2. The samples were drawn from two sources: the first 160 participants of the ongoing ImmuneRACE study, and approximately 1,300 subjects contributed by 6 global collaborators. Nearly every sample came with metadata listing a de-identified subject ID, COVID-19 status, age in years and sex. Where available, HLA class I and class II types were obtained from metadata supplied by the sample provider rather than from assay-based typing.

In Seattle, one collaborating source enrolled patients while the infection was active and tracked those patients longitudinally over the course of disease. Whole blood was collected in K2EDTA tubes by collaborating institutions according to the institutions' own protocols. For TCRbeta analysis, collaborator samples were shipped as frozen whole blood, as isolated PBMCs, or as DNA extracted from either sample type. TCRbeta CDR3 regions were amplified from genomic DNA using the immunoSEQ Assay, a bias-controlled multiplex PCR. Per the source publication's procedure: The number of nucleated cells in each sample was estimated from the amplification of reference gene primers within the assay. Sequence reads were collapsed and filtered to measure the absolute abundance of every unique TCRbeta CDR3 rearrangement. For each sample, productive Simpson clonality was calculated by taking the square root of Simpson's diversity index across productive rearrangements. Drawn from immuneACCESS, this table holds only the in-frame rearrangements with V and J called that TCRdb kept. Clones are partly lost; checked studies trace under half to an unresolved V gene and leave the rest unexplained. V, J and clone size are those of that table, while D and trimming were read from the DNA. The sample table shows 150,000 to 200,000 clones, and 92% are seen once. The ten largest clones take up 4.8% of the sample.

Including the terminal cysteine and phenylalanine, the CDR3 comprises 15 residues. The entry retains the CDR3 DNA only, 45 bases that are in frame from base 1. V drops 4 bases and J drops 6 bases, leaving 16 bases in between. The germline V gene provides CDR1 MDHEN and CDR2 SYDVKM. Overall results and qualifications from the work: Clinical and demographic metadata were provided uncurated, with the amount varying by source and participant.

The clonotype was recovered from a man under 40 with COVID-19, enrolled during active disease. Specimen: peripheral blood. The chain was built from TRBV28 and TRBJ1-5; the D region possibly corresponds to TRBD1 (6 bases align). The DNA is as follows: TGTGCCAGCAGTTGGGGGGGGCCGGGTGGTCAGCCCCAGCATTTT. Translation gives CASSWGGPGGQPQHF.